This is a list of T cell receptor beta chains from one sample in a study of T cell changes during pregnancy in multiple sclerosis. Some clones are missing from TCRdb's copy, which holds only in-frame ones; the method was immunoSEQ multiplex PCR. Among almost 50,000 clones listed, almost 95% were seen once. The input for sequencing was peripheral blood, taken after pregnancy. All receptors derive from a female donor with multiple sclerosis, enrolled in a pregnancy study. The CDR3 runs from the conserved cysteine through the conserved F or W. Fields, in order: V gene, J gene, clone size, D gene, CDR3 DNA, CDR3 protein. The D gene is left open where the match is weak. Only some rows state a clone size, as once, few, many or a class for expanded clones.

>TRBV5-4|TRBJ2-2|few|TRBD2
TGTGCCAGCAGCTTGGTATTAGCGGGGGCGAACACCGGGGAGCTGTTTTTT
CASSLVLAGANTGELFF
>TRBV5-4|TRBJ1-3|.|.
TGTGCCAGCAGTCTCCCGGGACTGGGGGGAAACACCATATATTTT
CASSLPGLGGNTIYF
>TRBV7-9|TRBJ1-5|.|.
TGTGCCTATGGAGGGGTGGGACCCCAGCCCCAGCATTTT
CAYGGVGPQPQHF
>TRBV9|TRBJ1-5|.|.
TGTGCCAGCCGATCAGGGCCGTCTAGTCAGCCCCAGCATTTT
CASRSGPSSQPQHF
>TRBV18|TRBJ1-5|.|TRBD1
TGTGCCAGCTCACCTACCGGGACAGGGCTCAATCAGCCCCAGCATTTT
CASSPTGTGLNQPQHF
>TRBV14|TRBJ1-5|.|.
TGTGCCAGCAGCCTGGGGACACAGCCCCAGCATTTT
CASSLGTQPQHF
>TRBV5-4|TRBJ1-3|.|.
TGTGCCAGCAGCTTGGGTACACAGACCCGAAACACCATATATTTT
CASSLGTQTRNTIYF
>TRBV11-3|TRBJ2-1|.|TRBD2
TGTGCCAGCAGCCCCCACACTAGCGGGGGTAATGAGCAGTTCTTC
CASSPHTSGGNEQFF
>TRBV28|TRBJ1-5|.|TRBD1
TGTGCCAGCAGTTCCAGGGGGGGCAATCAGCCCCAGCATTTT
CASSSRGGNQPQHF
>TRBV4-3|TRBJ2-1|.|.
TGCGCCAGCAGCCAAGATCAGGGGGGGCAGTTCTTC
CASSQDQGGQFF
>TRBV19|TRBJ1-4|once|.
TGTGCCAGTAGTATTGACGGCCACCCGGGGGAAAAACTGTTTTTT
CASSIDGHPGEKLFF
>TRBV19|TRBJ2-3|.|.
TGTGCCAGTAACGATCCTTGGAGGGAAATCACAGATACGCAGTATTTT
CASNDPWREITDTQYF
>TRBV5-6|TRBJ1-2|.|TRBD1
TGTGCCAGCAGCCGGGGCCGGACAGGGGAGATTTATGGCTACACCTTC
CASSRGRTGEIYGYTF
>TRBV19|TRBJ1-3|.|.
TGTGCCAGTAGAGCGGGCTCTGGAAACACCATATATTTT
CASRAGSGNTIYF
>TRBV18|TRBJ2-3|.|TRBD2
TGTGCCAGCTCACCCCTAGCGGGGGACCGCACAGATACGCAGTATTTT
CASSPLAGDRTDTQYF
>TRBV14|TRBJ1-3|.|.
TGTGCCAGCAGCCAGGGGATTGGGGCAAACACCATATATTTT
CASSQGIGANTIYF